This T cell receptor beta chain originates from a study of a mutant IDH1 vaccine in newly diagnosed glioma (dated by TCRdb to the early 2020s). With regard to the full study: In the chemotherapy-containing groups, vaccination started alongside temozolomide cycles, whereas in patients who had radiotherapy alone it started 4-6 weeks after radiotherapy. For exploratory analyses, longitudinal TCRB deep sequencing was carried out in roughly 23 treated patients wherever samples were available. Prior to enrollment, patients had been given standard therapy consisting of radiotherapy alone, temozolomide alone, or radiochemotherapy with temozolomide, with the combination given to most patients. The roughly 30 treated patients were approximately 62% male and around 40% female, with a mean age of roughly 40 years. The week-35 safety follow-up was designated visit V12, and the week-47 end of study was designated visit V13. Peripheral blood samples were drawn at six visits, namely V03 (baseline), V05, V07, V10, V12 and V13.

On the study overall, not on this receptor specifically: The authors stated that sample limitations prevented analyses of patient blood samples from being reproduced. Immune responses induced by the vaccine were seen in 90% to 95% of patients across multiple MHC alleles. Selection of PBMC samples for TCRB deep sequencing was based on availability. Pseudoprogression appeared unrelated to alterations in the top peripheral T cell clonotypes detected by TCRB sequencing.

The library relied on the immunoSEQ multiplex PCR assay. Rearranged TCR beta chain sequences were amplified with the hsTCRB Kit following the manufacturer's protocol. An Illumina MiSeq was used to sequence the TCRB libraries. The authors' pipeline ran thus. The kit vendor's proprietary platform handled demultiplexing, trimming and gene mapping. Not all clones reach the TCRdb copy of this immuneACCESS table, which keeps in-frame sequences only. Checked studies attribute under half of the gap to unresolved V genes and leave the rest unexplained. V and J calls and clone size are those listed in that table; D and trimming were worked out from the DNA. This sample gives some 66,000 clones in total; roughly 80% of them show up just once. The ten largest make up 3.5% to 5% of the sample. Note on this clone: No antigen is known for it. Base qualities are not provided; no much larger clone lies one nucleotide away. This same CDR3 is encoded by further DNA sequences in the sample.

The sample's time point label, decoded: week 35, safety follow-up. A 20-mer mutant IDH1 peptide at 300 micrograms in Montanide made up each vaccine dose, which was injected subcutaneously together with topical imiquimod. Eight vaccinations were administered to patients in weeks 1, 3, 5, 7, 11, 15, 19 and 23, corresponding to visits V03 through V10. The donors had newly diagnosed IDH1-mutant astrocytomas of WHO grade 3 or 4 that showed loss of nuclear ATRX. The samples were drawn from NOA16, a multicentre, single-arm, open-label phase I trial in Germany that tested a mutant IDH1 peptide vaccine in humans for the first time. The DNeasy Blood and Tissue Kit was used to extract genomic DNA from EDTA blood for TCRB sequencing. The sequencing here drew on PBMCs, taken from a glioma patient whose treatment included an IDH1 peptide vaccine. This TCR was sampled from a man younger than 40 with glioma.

The CDR3 corresponds to CASSPPSTDTQYF. The bases are TGTGCCAGCTCACCGCCTAGCACAGATACGCAGTATTTT. The chain is assembled from TRBV18 and TRBJ2-3, with the identity of the D gene unclear. Taken from cysteine to phenylalanine, the CDR3 has 13 residues. Only CDR3 DNA is held: 39 bases, read in frame from base 1. In the germline V gene, CDR1 corresponds to KGHSH and CDR2 to LQKENI. Relative to germline, V is 3 bases shorter and J is 0 bases shorter, with 4 bases between their ends.